One sample yielded the 5 T cell receptor beta chains listed below, sequenced in a study of T cell responses to AZD1222 COVID-19 vaccine. The data were produced by immunoSEQ multiplex PCR, yet TCRdb's version contains in-frame clones alone and is incomplete. Altogether 80,000 to 95,000 clones are present, 75% to 90% being singletons, with the ten largest covering around 5%. This material consisted of peripheral blood, taken on day 0 of AZD1222 vaccination. These receptor sequences come from an adult in good health.

This chain connects TRBV2 to TRBJ2-5, with D possibly being TRBD1 or TRBD2 (7 bases each). The CDR3 spans 14 residues. V gave up 11 bases and J gave up 5 bases, with 21 bases separating them. Germline CDR1 reads SNHLY; CDR2 reads FYNNEI. CDR3 in amino acids: CARGSRGTPETQYF. In DNA, the CDR3 is TGTGCCCGCGGGAGCAGGGGGACCCCGGAGACCCAGTACTTC.

The chain links TRBV6-6 to TRBJ2-5; TRBD1 aligns across 9 bases. V trimming: 6 bases; J trimming: 4 bases; junction bases outside the gene matches: 9. CDR1 is MNHNY, CDR2 SVGAGI, per germline (reference sequence). The CDR3 loop spans 15 amino acids. The CDR3 region is CASSHSGTGRETQYF. Here the CDR3 DNA reads TGTGCCAGCAGCCACTCCGGGACAGGGAGAGAGACCCAGTACTTC.

This chain connects TRBV19 to TRBJ1-2; 9 nucleotides align to TRBD1. V was clipped by 6 bases and J by 6 bases; unmatched bases: 5. The CDR3 totals 13 residues. CDR1 is LNHDA, CDR2 SQIVND, per germline (reference sequence). CDR3 coding DNA: TGTGCCAGTAGCAACAGGGGGCAGAATGGCTACACCTTC. Its protein product is CASSNRGQNGYTF. Filled out from reference TRBV19 and TRBJ1-2, the complete variable domain reads DGGITQSPKYLFRKEGQNVTLSCEQNLNHDAMYWYRQDPGQGLRLIYYSQIVNDFQKGDIAEGYSVSREKKESFPLTVTSAQKNPTAFYLCASSNRGQNGYTFGSGTRLTVV.

The V call is TRBV29-1, the J call TRBJ1-1; 12 bases fit TRBD1. Germline-derived CDR1 and CDR2 are SQVTM and ANQGSEA. After removal of 7 bases from V and 2 bases from J, the junction contained 8 bases not matched to a gene. This CDR3 contains 15 residues. CDR3 DNA sequence: TGCAGCGCTTCACCGGGACAGGGGGCCAACACTGAAGCTTTCTTT. It specifies CSASPGQGANTEAFF. The full variable domain, completed using reference TRBV29-1 and TRBJ1-1, is SAVISQKPSRDICQRGTSLTIQCQVDSQVTMMFWYRQQPGQSLTLIATANQGSEATYESGFVIDKFPISRPNLTFSTLTVSNMSPEDSSIYLCSASPGQGANTEAFFGQGTRLTVV.

The rearrangement uses TRBV7-2 and TRBJ2-7; D might be TRBD1 (5 bases). This CDR3 is 17 amino acids long. Germline assignment: CDR1 SGHTA and CDR2 FQGNSA. Trimming left V 0 bases short and J 3 bases short, with 18 bases between. The CDR3 loop reads CASSLAKAGSNGYEQYF. The CDR3 nucleotides read TGTGCCAGCAGCTTAGCAAAGGCAGGGTCGAATGGCTACGAGCAGTACTTC.